A selection of T cell receptor beta chains follows, all from one sample in a study of regulatory T cells in long-lasting Graves disease. In TCRdb, the multiplex PCR reads were re-called with MiXCR into one record per CDR3 protein. The profile covers about 400,000 distinct CDR3 sequences, with 15% to 20% appearing a single time and 20% to 25% taken by the ten largest. These records were also assigned to another study, of T cells in Graves' hyperthyroidism and ophthalmopathy.

The input for sequencing was peripheral blood mononuclear cells (PBMCs), taken at new diagnosis, from a patient treated with antithyroid drugs. The receptors derive from a woman younger than 30 with Graves disease. Both conserved end residues are part of each CDR3. D genes are given only for firm matches. Rows give clone size only sometimes, using once, few, many, or a class for an expanded clone.

cdr3_aa	cdr3_nt	j_call	v_call	clone_size	d_call
CSASLSSGRYNEQFF	TGCAGTGCTAGTCTTTCTAGCGGGAGATACAATGAGCAGTTCTTC	TRBJ2-1	TRBV20-1	many	TRBD2
CASSIVVASGKLFF	TGTGCCAGTAGTATAGTTGTCGCTTCCGGAAAACTGTTTTTT	TRBJ1-4	TRBV19	NA	NA
CASKAGGGNQPQHF	TGTGCCAGCAAGGCCGGGGGTGGCAATCAGCCCCAGCATTTT	TRBJ1-5	TRBV6-1	many	NA
CASSFPTLAGDTDTQYF	TGTGCCAGCAGCTTTCCAACACTCGCAGGGGACACAGATACGCAGTATTTT	TRBJ2-3	TRBV5-1	NA	NA
CAIEGGSNEQFF	TGTGCCATCGAAGGAGGATCCAATGAGCAGTTCTTC	TRBJ2-1	TRBV10-3	few	NA
CASTSSRETQYF	TGTGCCAGCACCAGTAGCCGGGAGACCCAGTACTTC	TRBJ2-5	TRBV3-1	few	NA
CASSFGPGQAFF	TGTGCCAGCAGCTTCGGCCCGGGACAAGCTTTCTTT	TRBJ1-1	TRBV7-3	few	NA
CASNQGRGAGEQYF	TGTGCCAGCAACCAGGGGCGGGGAGCCGGGGAGCAGTACTTC	TRBJ2-7	TRBV2	once	NA
CATATGPSYEQYF	TGTGCCACCGCGACAGGGCCTTCCTACGAGCAGTACTTC	TRBJ2-7	TRBV24-1	NA	TRBD1
CASSFGQEKLFF	TGTGCCAGCAGCTTCGGACAGGAAAAACTGTTTTTT	TRBJ1-4	TRBV7-9	many	NA
CASSLLASTGDEQYF	TGTGCCAGCAGTTTATTAGCATCAACAGGGGACGAGCAGTACTTC	TRBJ2-7	TRBV28	many	TRBD1
CASSAYRTGGDYGYTF	TGTGCCAGCAGTGCCTATCGAACAGGGGGGGACTATGGCTACACCTTC	TRBJ1-2	TRBV6-1	many	TRBD1
CSVEDHETQYF	TGCAGCGTTGAAGATCACGAGACCCAGTACTTC	TRBJ2-5	TRBV29-1	NA	NA
CASRDRDEGQPQHF	TGTGCCAGCAGGGACAGGGACGAAGGTCAGCCCCAGCATTTT	TRBJ1-5	TRBV2	NA	TRBD1
CASSDSAGGPGELFF	TGTGCCAGCAGTGACTCAGCGGGGGGGCCCGGGGAGCTGTTTTTT	TRBJ2-2	TRBV6-1	NA	TRBD2
CAGSSGTGLNNQPQHF	TGTGCCGGCAGTTCGGGGACAGGGTTAAACAATCAGCCCCAGCATTTT	TRBJ1-5	TRBV6-9	NA	TRBD1
CAISEGHAEWYF	TGTGCCATCAGTGAGGGGCACGCAGAGTGGTATTTT	TRBJ2-3	TRBV10-3	few	NA
CASSVTGGDYGYTF	TGTGCCAGCAGCGTAACAGGGGGCGATTATGGCTACACCTTC	TRBJ1-2	TRBV6-1	NA	TRBD1
CASSIAPKRSREGYTF	TGTGCCAGTAGTATTGCCCCGAAACGGTCGCGGGAGGGCTACACCTTC	TRBJ1-2	TRBV19	NA	NA
CSVEGQGIWVQETQYF	TGCAGCGTTGAAGGACAGGGGATTTGGGTACAAGAGACCCAGTACTTC	TRBJ2-5	TRBV29-1	NA	TRBD1
CSACDTSDNEQFF	TGCAGTGCTTGCGACACTAGCGACAATGAGCAGTTCTTC	TRBJ2-1	TRBV20-1	many	TRBD2
CASSGHGGGEQFF	TGTGCTAGTTCGGGTCACGGGGGTGGTGAGCAGTTCTTC	TRBJ2-1	TRBV12-5	many	NA
CASSQGSRAEQFF	TGTGCCAGCAGCCAGGGGAGTAGGGCTGAGCAGTTCTTC	TRBJ2-1	TRBV6-1	few	NA
CASSLATGRGNQPQHF	TGTGCCAGCAGTTTGGCTACCGGGAGAGGAAATCAGCCCCAGCATTTT	TRBJ1-5	TRBV28	NA	NA
CASSQRQGEEKLFF	TGTGCCAGCAGCCAAAGACAGGGAGAGGAAAAACTGTTTTTT	TRBJ1-4	TRBV7-9	few	TRBD1
CASRGGPTYEQYF	TGTGCCAGCAGGGGAGGGCCAACCTACGAGCAGTACTTC	TRBJ2-7	TRBV6-1	many	TRBD2
CASSITTGGQETQYF	TGTGCCAGTAGTATAACCACTGGAGGGCAGGAGACCCAGTACTTC	TRBJ2-5	TRBV19	NA	NA
CASSLTSGRYEQYF	TGCGCCAGCAGCTTGACTAGCGGGAGATACGAGCAGTACTTC	TRBJ2-7	TRBV5-1	many	TRBD2
CASSEGLSTEAFF	TGCGCCAGCAGTGAGGGACTCAGCACTGAAGCTTTCTTT	TRBJ1-1	TRBV10-2	NA	NA
CASSPGRPQETQYF	TGTGCCAGCTCACCGGGACGGCCTCAGGAGACCCAGTACTTC	TRBJ2-5	TRBV18	many	NA